These 5 T cell receptor beta chains were sequenced from one sample in a study of T cells in Graves' hyperthyroidism and ophthalmopathy (dated by TCRdb to about 2019). Receptors were amplified or captured by multiplex PCR. Sequenced using an Illumina HiSeq 2000. TCR beta CDR3 regions were amplified from RNA transcripts. For the first round of RT-PCR on the TCR CDR3, the HTBI primer set was used together with the Qiagen OneStep RT-PCR kit. TCRdb trimmed the raw reads at Q25, called clones with MiXCR and kept productive beta chains. One record per CDR3 amino acid sequence lists the most common genes and DNA. The sample table shows under 300,000 distinct CDR3 sequences, and roughly an eighth are seen once. Together, the top ten hold roughly 7.9% of the sample. Sequenced material: blood. The receptors here all came from a woman between 40 and 50 years old with Graves' hyperthyroidism.

The table lists this clonotype with many counts. The gene calls are TRBV11-1 and TRBJ2-5; no firm D call. The V end was cut by 4 bases, the J end by 3 bases, with 15 bases between. The CDR3 consists of 15 residues. Germline loops: CDR1 SGHAT, CDR2 FQDESV (reference sequence). The CDR3 DNA is TGTGCCAGCAGCTCAGGCCGACCCGTTGAAGAGACCCAGTACTTC. It is translated as CASSSGRPVEETQYF.

This clonotype was counted ten times or more. V usage is TRBV11-2 and J usage is TRBJ2-5; 16 nucleotides align to TRBD2. J lost 3 bases, V lost 4 bases, and 8 bases had no gene match. Germline V gives CDR1 SGHAT, CDR2 FQNNGV. There are 18 residues in the CDR3. This CDR3 is CASSSGTSGRGAKETQYF. The CDR3 DNA sequence: TGTGCCAGCAGCTCTGGGACTAGCGGGAGGGGCGCCAAAGAGACCCAGTACTTC.

This clonotype was recorded at least ten times. The gene calls are TRBV2 and TRBJ2-7, with TRBD1 as a possible D gene (6 bases). The germline CDR1 and CDR2 sequences are SNHLY and FYNNEI. The V end lost 6 bases, the J end lost 0 bases, and 12 bases lay between the germline ends. This CDR3 comprises 14 residues. CDR3 nucleotide sequence: TGTGCCAGCAGCGACAGGCTCTACTCCTACGAGCAGTACTTC. This encodes CASSDRLYSYEQYF.

This clonotype was observed at least ten times. The chain recombines TRBV12-3 or TRBV12-4 with TRBJ1-1; D unclear. Trimming pared 6 bases from V and 0 bases from J, leaving 8 bases between. The CDR3 covers 13 residues. The CDR3 sequence: CASRPKLNTEAFF. The CDR3 DNA is TGTGCCAGCAGGCCAAAATTGAACACTGAAGCTTTCTTT.

This rearrangement joins TRBV7-8 to TRBJ1-1, with unresolved D. The germline gives CDR1 SGHVS, CDR2 FQNEAQ. The ends were cut back, 5 bases at V and 1 base at J, with 11 bases in the middle. The CDR3 covers 14 residues. The CDR3 protein is CASSARWENTEAFF. In DNA, the CDR3 is TGTGCCAGCAGCGCCCGTTGGGAGAACACTGAAGCTTTCTTT.